This paragraph covers one T cell receptor beta chain sequence. This clone was seen just once. What antigen it recognizes has not been identified. Base qualities are not provided; no much larger clone lies one nucleotide away. This sample is part of a study of T cell responses to AZD1222 COVID-19 vaccine (dated by TCRdb to the early 2020s). About the study as a whole: A total of 233 trial participants underwent TCR sequencing, of whom nearly 210 had received two doses of AZD1222 and about 25 had received two doses of the MenACWY control vaccine. Trial participants were enrolled by age into subgroups of 18-55, 56-69 and 70-plus years, and approximately 150, 30 and 60 TCR-sequenced participants, respectively, were included in these subgroups. The paper's findings and limits, for the study overall: A significant rise in spike-specific TCR breadth and depth was observed after two AZD1222 doses relative to day 0 and relative to MenACWY recipients. In the small 56-69-year group, the increase in depth fell short of significance, most likely because of low power. Only five or six AZD1222 recipients were SARS-CoV-2 seropositive at baseline, limiting conclusions about previously exposed vaccinees. Nearly half of unique spike-specific TCRs reportedly recognized epitopes outside regions mutated in the B.1.351 and B.1.1.7 variants. No day 14 peak-response samples were available, so repertoires were characterized only after the peak T cell response. The whole spike protein was spanned by vaccine-associated CD4 TCRs, and dominant responses were seen in regions 160-218 and 743-854. Participants were mostly white British, with more females than males. The authors suggested clonal diversity may have been underestimated.

According to the study, the label for this sample's time point signals: about 28 days (+/-7) after the second vaccine dose. AZD1222 recipients whose second dose came at about 4 weeks and those whose second dose came at about 12 weeks were combined into one group, since spike-specific TCR depth and breadth did not differ between the two schedules. Samples from vaccinated people were obtained from the UK trials COV001 and COV002, which included a single-blind randomized controlled phase 2/3 trial of AZD1222 (ChAdOx1 nCoV-19) in healthy adults. For TCRbeta chain sequencing, PBMC samples from trial participants were taken at day 0 and at day 28 after the second dose. There are 16 amino acids in the CDR3, from cysteine to phenylalanine inclusive. The CDR3 DNA has 48 bases and is translated from base 1. From a lookup of the germline V gene, CDR1 and CDR2 are MNHEY and SVGAGI. Germline trimming: 0 bases from V, 6 bases from J; junction bases outside gene matches: 7.

The CDR3 regions of human TCRbeta chains were subjected to immunosequencing. Per the source publication's procedure: Repertoire TCRs were matched against a reference library of SARS-CoV-2-specific TCRs generated with the MIRA antigen-specificity platform. Breadth meant the fraction of unique TCRs that were SARS-CoV-2-associated, whereas depth meant the fraction of total T cells that were SARS-CoV-2-associated. Each spike-specific TCR was assigned to its reactive spike region and to a CD4 or CD8 class using the MIRA data. Log10-transformed breadth and depth values were compared by one-way ANOVA with Sidak's multiple comparisons tests. TCRdb retrieved this table from immuneACCESS and kept in-frame rearrangements only. Not all clones are present; in checked studies, unresolved V genes account for under half, and no reason is known for the remainder. Clonal size and the V and J genes are those of that table, whereas D and trimming came from the DNA. The sample data list 95,000 or so clones, and more than 85% of these were observed just once. The ten largest clones take up just over 8% of the sample.

This TCR was recovered from an adult who received the AZD1222 COVID-19 vaccine. This sequence uses TRBV6-5 and TRBJ2-3; 9 bases in between match TRBD2. The sequences come from peripheral blood, collected 28 days after the second AZD1222 dose. The DNA sequence is TGTGCCAGCAGTTACTCGACTAGCGGAAACCGGGATACGCAGTATTTT. The resulting protein is CASSYSTSGNRDTQYF.